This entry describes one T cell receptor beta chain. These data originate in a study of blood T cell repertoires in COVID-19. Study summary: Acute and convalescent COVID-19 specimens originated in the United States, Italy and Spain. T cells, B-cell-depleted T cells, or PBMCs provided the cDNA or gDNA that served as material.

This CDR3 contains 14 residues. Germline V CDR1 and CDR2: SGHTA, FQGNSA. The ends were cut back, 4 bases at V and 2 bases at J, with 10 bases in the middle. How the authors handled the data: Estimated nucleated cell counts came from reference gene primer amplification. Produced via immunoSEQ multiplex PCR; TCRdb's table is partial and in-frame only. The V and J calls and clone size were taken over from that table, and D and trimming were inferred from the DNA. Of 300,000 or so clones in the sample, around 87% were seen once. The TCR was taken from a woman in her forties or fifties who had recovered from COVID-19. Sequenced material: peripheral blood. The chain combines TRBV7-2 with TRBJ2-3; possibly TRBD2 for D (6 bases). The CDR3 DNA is TGTGCCAGCAGCTCGGGACTTTTCACAGATACGCAGTATTTT. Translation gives CASSSGLFTDTQYF.